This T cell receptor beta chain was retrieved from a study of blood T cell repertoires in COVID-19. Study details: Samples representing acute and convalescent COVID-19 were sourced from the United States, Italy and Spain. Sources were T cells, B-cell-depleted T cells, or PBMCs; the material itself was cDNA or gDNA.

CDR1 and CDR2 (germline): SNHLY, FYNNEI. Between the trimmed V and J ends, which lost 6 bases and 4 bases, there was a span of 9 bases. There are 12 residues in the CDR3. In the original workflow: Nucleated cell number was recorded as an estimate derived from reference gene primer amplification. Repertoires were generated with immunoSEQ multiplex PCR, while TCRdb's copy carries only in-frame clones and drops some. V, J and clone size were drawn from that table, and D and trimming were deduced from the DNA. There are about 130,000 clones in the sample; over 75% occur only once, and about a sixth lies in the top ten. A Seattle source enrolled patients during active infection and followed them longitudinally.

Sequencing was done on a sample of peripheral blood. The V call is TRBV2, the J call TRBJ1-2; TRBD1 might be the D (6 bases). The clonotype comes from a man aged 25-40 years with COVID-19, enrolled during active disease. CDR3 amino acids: CASRQGSYGYTF. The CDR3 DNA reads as TGTGCCAGCAGACAGGGATCCTATGGCTACACCTTC.